These T cell receptor beta chains were read from a single sample in a study of OX40 agonist ivuxolimab in advanced cancers. Sequencing was performed with immunoSEQ multiplex PCR; in TCRdb, only in-frame clones are kept and a portion is missing. The sample carries tens of thousands of clones, around 92% recorded once. The source material was CD4+ or CD8+ T cells sorted from blood, sampled in a trial of the OX40 agonist ivuxolimab. These receptor sequences come from an adult with an advanced solid tumor such as melanoma, head and neck, liver or kidney cancer. The CDR3 runs from the conserved cysteine through the conserved F or W. A D gene is named only where the DNA matches it firmly. Rows may omit the clone size; those that give it use once, few, many or a size class.

v_call,clone_size,j_call,d_call,cdr3_aa,cdr3_nt
TRBV28,-,TRBJ1-4,-,CASSQRSGVIEKLFF,TGTGCCAGCAGCCAGAGGTCGGGGGTAATAGAAAAACTGTTTTTT
TRBV11-2,-,TRBJ1-2,-,CASSFAGQEYGYTF,TGTGCCAGCAGCTTTGCGGGGCAAGAGTATGGCTACACCTTC
TRBV30,-,TRBJ1-2,-,CAWTPKGFYGYTF,TGTGCCTGGACCCCTAAGGGCTTCTATGGCTACACCTTC
TRBV5-1,-,TRBJ1-2,-,CASSPVAADPTGYTF,TGCGCCAGCAGCCCAGTCGCCGCGGATCCCACTGGCTACACCTTC
TRBV9,-,TRBJ2-5,-,CASSVSVQTQQETQYF,TGTGCCAGCAGCGTATCAGTCCAGACCCAGCAAGAGACCCAGTACTTC
TRBV29-1,-,TRBJ1-2,TRBD1,CSVADRERAYGYTF,TGCAGCGTTGCGGACAGGGAACGGGCCTATGGCTACACCTTC
TRBV9,few,TRBJ1-1,TRBD1,CASSASRTGSEGTEAFF,TGTGCCAGCAGCGCCTCCCGGACAGGGTCGGAGGGGACTGAAGCTTTCTTT
TRBV6-5,once,TRBJ2-2,-,CAISESLNTGELFF,TGTGCCATCAGTGAGTCTCTGAACACCGGGGAGCTGTTTTTT
TRBV6-1,once,TRBJ2-1,-,CASSPSWEQRKQFF,TGTGCCAGCAGTCCTTCGTGGGAACAGCGAAAGCAGTTCTTC
TRBV19,-,TRBJ2-1,-,CASSILDIAEQFF,TGTGCCAGTAGTATCCTCGACATCGCTGAGCAGTTCTTC
TRBV9,-,TRBJ2-2,-,CASSVAMERVTGELFF,TGTGCCAGCAGCGTAGCAATGGAGAGGGTCACCGGGGAGCTGTTTTTT
TRBV25-1,-,TRBJ2-4,-,CASSKEEVGLLMYF,TGTGCCAGCAGTAAAGAGGAGGTTGGACTACTCATGTACTTC
TRBV5-1,-,TRBJ2-7,TRBD2,CASSLAGGPQYEQYF,TGCGCCAGCAGTCTAGCGGGGGGGCCTCAATACGAGCAGTACTTC